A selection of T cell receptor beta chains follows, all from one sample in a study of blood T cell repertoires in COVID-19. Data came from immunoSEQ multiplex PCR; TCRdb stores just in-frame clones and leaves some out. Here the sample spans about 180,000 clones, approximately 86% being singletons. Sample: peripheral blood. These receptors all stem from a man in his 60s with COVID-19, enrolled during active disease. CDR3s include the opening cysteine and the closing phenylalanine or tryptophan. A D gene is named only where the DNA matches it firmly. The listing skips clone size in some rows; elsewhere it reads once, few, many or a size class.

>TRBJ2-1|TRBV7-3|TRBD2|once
CASSRTSGSYNEQFF
TGTGCCAGCAGCAGGACTAGCGGCTCCTACAATGAGCAGTTCTTC
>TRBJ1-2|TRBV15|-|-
CATSRGDATGSYYGYTF
TGTGCCACCAGCAGAGGGGACGCCACAGGGAGTTACTATGGCTACACCTTC
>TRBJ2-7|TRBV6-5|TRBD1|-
CASSSPGTAAYEQYF
TGTGCCAGCAGTTCCCCCGGGACAGCAGCCTACGAGCAGTACTTC
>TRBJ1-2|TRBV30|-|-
CAWSVFLTDGYTF
TGTGCCTGGAGTGTTTTTCTAACCGATGGCTACACCTTC
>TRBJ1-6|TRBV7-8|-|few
CASSFATEHSPLHF
TGTGCCAGCAGCTTCGCGACAGAGCATTCACCCCTCCACTTT
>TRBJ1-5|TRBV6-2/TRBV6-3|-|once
CASSGGATGNQPQHF
TGTGCCAGCAGCGGGGGGGCGACGGGCAATCAGCCCCAGCATTTT
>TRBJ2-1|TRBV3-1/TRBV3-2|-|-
CASSQGTNNEQFF
TGTGCCAGCAGCCAAGGGACAAACAATGAGCAGTTCTTC
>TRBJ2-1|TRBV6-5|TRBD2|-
CASRGTSGTYNEQFF
TGTGCCAGCAGGGGTACTAGCGGGACATACAATGAGCAGTTCTTC
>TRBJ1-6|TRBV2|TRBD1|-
CASSDPDRGGSPLHF
TGTGCCAGCAGTGACCCTGACAGGGGCGGGTCACCCCTCCACTTT
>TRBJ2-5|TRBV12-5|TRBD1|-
CASGHGTGRETQYF
TGTGCTAGTGGTCACGGGACAGGGCGAGAGACCCAGTACTTC
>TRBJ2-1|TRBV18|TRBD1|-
CASSPLPGQGYNEQFF
TGTGCCAGCTCACCCCTGCCGGGACAGGGGTACAATGAGCAGTTCTTC
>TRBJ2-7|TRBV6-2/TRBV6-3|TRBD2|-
CASSSAGGGSYEQYF
TGTGCCAGCAGTTCGGCGGGGGGCGGCTCCTACGAGCAGTACTTC
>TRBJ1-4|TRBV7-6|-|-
CASSLSWGRGEKLFF
TGTGCCAGCAGCTTAAGTTGGGGGCGCGGGGAAAAACTGTTTTTT
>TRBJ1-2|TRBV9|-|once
CASSVSDRQGGYTF
TGTGCCAGCAGCGTCTCCGACAGGCAGGGTGGCTACACCTTC
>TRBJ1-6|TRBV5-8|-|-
CASSYSGGAAGVNSPLHF
TGTGCCAGCAGCTACAGTGGAGGCGCTGCGGGGGTTAATTCACCCCTCCACTTT
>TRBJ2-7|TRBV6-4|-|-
CASSGAGPYEQYF
TGTGCCAGCAGTGGTGCAGGTCCCTACGAGCAGTACTTC
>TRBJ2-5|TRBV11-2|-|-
CASSFGAAQETQYF
TGTGCCAGCAGCTTTGGGGCGGCCCAAGAGACCCAGTACTTC
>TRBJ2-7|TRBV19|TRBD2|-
CASSIEGTTYEQYF
TGTGCCAGTAGTATAGAGGGGACTACCTACGAGCAGTACTTC
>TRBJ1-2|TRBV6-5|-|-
CASSYLKGTNYGYTF
TGTGCCAGCAGTTACTTAAAGGGGACTAACTATGGCTACACCTTC
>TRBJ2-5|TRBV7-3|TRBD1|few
CASSLRTGLQETQYF
TGTGCCAGCAGCCTTAGGACAGGACTTCAAGAGACCCAGTACTTC
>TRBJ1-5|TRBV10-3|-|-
CAISESGGSNQPQHF
TGTGCCATCAGTGAGTCAGGGGGTAGCAATCAGCCCCAGCATTTT
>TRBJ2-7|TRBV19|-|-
CASSIDRGISYEQYF
TGTGCCAGTAGTATTGATCGGGGGATAAGCTACGAGCAGTACTTC
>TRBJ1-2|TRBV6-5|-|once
CASSRQAVGNYGYTF
TGTGCCAGCAGCCGACAGGCAGTTGGTAACTATGGCTACACCTTC
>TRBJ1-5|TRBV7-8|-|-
CASSLVGGSEPQHF
TGTGCCAGCAGCTTAGTTGGGGGCTCAGAGCCCCAGCATTTT
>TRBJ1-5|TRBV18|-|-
CASSPSALSNQPQHF
TGTGCCAGCTCACCAAGTGCCCTAAGCAATCAGCCCCAGCATTTT
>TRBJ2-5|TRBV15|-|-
CATSRGTGETQYF
TGTGCCACCAGCAGAGGAACAGGGGAGACCCAGTACTTC
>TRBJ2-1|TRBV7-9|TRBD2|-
CASSLASGRGDEQFF
TGTGCCAGCAGCTTAGCTAGCGGGAGAGGCGATGAGCAGTTCTTC
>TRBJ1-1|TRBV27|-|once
CAVRGGLRNTEAFF
TGTGCCGTGAGGGGGGGGTTGAGGAACACTGAAGCTTTCTTT
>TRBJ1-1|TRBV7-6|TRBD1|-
CASSLSLTGGWGNTEAFF
TGTGCCAGCAGCTTAAGCCTGACAGGGGGCTGGGGGAACACTGAAGCTTTCTTT
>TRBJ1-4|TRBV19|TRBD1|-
CASSIARTGVVGKLFF
TGTGCCAGTAGTATAGCCCGGACAGGGGTGGTCGGAAAACTGTTTTTT
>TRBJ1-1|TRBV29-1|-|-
CSVGKDTNTEAFF
TGCAGCGTTGGAAAGGACACGAACACTGAAGCTTTCTTT
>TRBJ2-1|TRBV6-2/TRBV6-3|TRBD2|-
CASSYGLAALTYNEQFF
TGTGCCAGCAGTTACGGACTAGCGGCCCTGACCTACAATGAGCAGTTCTTC
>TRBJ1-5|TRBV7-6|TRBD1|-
CASSLADRANQPQHF
TGTGCCAGCAGCTTGGCCGACAGGGCTAATCAGCCCCAGCATTTT
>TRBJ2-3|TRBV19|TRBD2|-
CASTPGLAGVSTDTQYF
TGTGCCAGTACCCCAGGACTAGCGGGGGTAAGCACAGATACGCAGTATTTT
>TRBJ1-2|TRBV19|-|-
CASSIDPGTSGGYTF
TGTGCCAGTAGTATAGATCCGGGAACCTCTGGAGGCTACACCTTC
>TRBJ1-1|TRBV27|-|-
CASSFFPGGANTEAFF
TGTGCCAGCAGTTTCTTTCCCGGGGGGGCGAACACTGAAGCTTTCTTT
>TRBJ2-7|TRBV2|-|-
CASSEQRVEQYF
TGTGCCAGCAGTGAACAACGGGTCGAGCAGTACTTC
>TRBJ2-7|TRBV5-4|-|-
CASSLGIQGGEQYF
TGTGCCAGCAGCTTGGGTATTCAGGGGGGCGAGCAGTACTTC
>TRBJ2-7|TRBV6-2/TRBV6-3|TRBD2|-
CASSRWTSGSSYEQYF
TGTGCCAGCAGTCGCTGGACTAGCGGGAGCTCCTACGAGCAGTACTTC
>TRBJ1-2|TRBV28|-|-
CASNVGGNYGYTF
TGTGCCAGCAACGTTGGGGGGAACTATGGCTACACCTTC
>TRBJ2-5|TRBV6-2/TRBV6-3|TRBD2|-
CASSYSSPGLAVTPRGTQYF
TGTGCCAGCAGTTACTCGTCCCCGGGACTAGCAGTTACTCCAAGAGGGACCCAGTACTTC
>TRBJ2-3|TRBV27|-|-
CASSSLSGSTDTQYF
TGTGCCAGCAGTTCTCTCAGCGGGAGCACAGATACGCAGTATTTT